The subject of this entry is one T cell receptor (beta chain). This entry is derived from a study of blood T cell repertoires in COVID-19. Here immunoSEQ multiplex PCR was the method, and the copy in TCRdb shows in-frame clones only, minus some. This table has 250,000 to 350,000 clones, 80% to 90% appearing once. With 6 bases removed from V and 0 bases from J, the gap between germline ends came to 18 bases. Germline V lookup: CDR1 SQVTM, CDR2 ANQGSEA. This CDR3 has 17 residues. This sequence originates from a woman aged 18-30 years who had recovered from COVID-19. The V gene is TRBV29-1, the J gene TRBJ2-6; perhaps TRBD1 as D (8 bases). Input material: PBMCs or T cells enriched from blood (not recorded which). CDR3 protein: CSVGGTGGYSGANVLTF. CDR3 nucleotides: TGCAGCGTGGGGGGGACAGGCGGGTACTCTGGGGCCAACGTCCTGACTTTC.